This passage covers 4 T cell receptor beta chains from one sample sequenced in a study of neurological immune-mediated disorders. MiXCR, run by TCRdb on the 5' RACE reads, gives a single entry per CDR3 protein. This table has about 66,000 distinct CDR3 sequences, 5.2% appearing once. Sequenced sample: PBMCs. The receptors here all came from a woman aged 25 to 39 with multiple sclerosis.

This clonotype was seen ten or more times. CDR3 in amino acids: CASSLGQTGTGELFF. CDR3 nucleotides: TGTGCCAGCAGTTTAGGACAGACCGGCACCGGGGAGCTGTTTTTT. This rearrangement joins TRBV5-4 to TRBJ2-2, with D perhaps matching TRBD1 (6 bases). Germline V gene sequence: CDR1 SGHNT, CDR2 YYREEE (reference sequence). This CDR3 contains 15 residues. Trimming removed 5 bases at V and 4 bases at J, with 15 bases between.

This clonotype was detected ten times or more. The J gene is TRBJ2-7, the V gene TRBV12-3 or TRBV12-4, with 9 bases fitting TRBD2. V was clipped by 6 bases and J by 5 bases; unmatched bases: 5. The CDR3 totals 13 residues. The DNA of the CDR3 is TGTGCCAGCAGGATAGCGGGAGACAACGAGCAGTACTTC. This codes for CASRIAGDNEQYF.

This clonotype was found a few times. An end of the junction does not agree with germline; a read error may underlie this. The chain carries TRBV5-6 and TRBJ1-5; TRBD1 agrees at 9 bases. Per the germline V gene, CDR1 is SGHDT and CDR2 is YYEEEE. The CDR3 loop spans 14 amino acids. The CDR3 DNA sequence: TGTGCCAGCAGCTCTGGACAGGGGCGTCAGCCCCAGAATTTT. The encoded protein is CASSSGQGRQPQNF.

The table lists this clonotype with many counts. CDR3 DNA sequence: TGCGCCAGCAGCTCGGGGGACCCCGCCTACGAGCAGTACTTC. This encodes CASSSGDPAYEQYF. The chain joins TRBV5-1 to TRBJ2-7, with D possibly being TRBD2 (6 bases). The V end was cut by 3 bases, the J end by 2 bases, with 12 bases between. CDR3 length: 14 residues. The germline gives CDR1 SGHRS, CDR2 YFSETQ.